A single sample gave rise to the 30 T cell receptor beta chains below, sequenced in a study of tumor and adjacent non-tumor tissue in lung cancer. A modified ARM-PCR protocol with three rounds of nested PCR amplified TCRbeta. TCRdb itself ran the multiplex PCR reads through MiXCR, one entry per CDR3 protein. The table has under 75,000 distinct CDR3 sequences, under 70% seen once. RNA was extracted from bulk tissue without any cell sorting. Distant lung tissue was collected more than 3 cm away from the tumor edge. The sequenced sample consisted of distant non-tumor lung tissue. The receptor source for this set is a woman aged 45-59 years with non-small cell lung cancer.

Of note for this clonotype: An end of the junction does not agree with germline; a read error may underlie this. The V call is TRBV20-1, the J call TRBJ1-1, with D perhaps matching TRBD1 (5 bases). Germline V gene data show CDR1 as DFQATT and CDR2 as SNEGSKA (reference sequence). The CDR3 totals 13 residues. The CDR3 loop reads CSATPFRGTEAFF. The CDR3 DNA reads as TGCAGTGCGACCCCGTTCCGGGGGACTGAAGCTTTCTTC.

With regard to this clonotype: An end of the junction does not agree with germline; a read error may underlie this. The chain combines TRBV28 with TRBJ2-2; the match to TRBD2 covers 10 bases. CDR1 MDHEN and CDR2 SYDVKM come from the germline V gene. CDR3 length: 21 residues. CDR3: CAGRNTHSGTSVSDYIGELFF. CDR3 in DNA: TGTGCCGGCAGAAACACTCACTCCGGGACTAGCGTGAGTGATTATATCGGGGAGCTGTTTTTT.

This clonotype was picked up many times. This chain joins TRBV20-1 and TRBJ1-5, with 7 bases fitting TRBD1. J was trimmed by 0 bases and V by 6 bases; bases with no gene match: 11. The CDR3 totals 16 residues. Germline CDR1 DFQATT, CDR2 SNEGSKA (reference sequence). The CDR3 DNA follows: TGCAGTGCGCACGGGACAGAAGACTATAGCAATCAGCCCCAGCATTTT. Protein product: CSAHGTEDYSNQPQHF.

A note on this clonotype: A clone one base away is much larger, so this may be a read error. The genes are TRBV18 and TRBJ2-7; tentative D call: TRBD1 (5 bases). Germline loops: CDR1 KGHSH, CDR2 LQKENI. This CDR3 is 15 amino acids long. The CDR3 DNA is TGTGTCAGCTCACCGCAGGGCCCCCTCTTTCACGAGCAGTACTTC. Translating gives CVSSPQGPLFHEQYF.

Comment on this clonotype: A much larger clone sits a single nucleotide away, making a read error possible. J is TRBJ2-1 and V is TRBV4-1, with D possibly TRBD2 on 6 matching bases. Deletions cut 0 bases from V and 6 bases from J, with 15 bases between. Germline CDR1 is MGHRA and CDR2 is YSYEKL. The CDR3 contains 16 residues. The CDR3 loop is CASSQDPRLGSNEQFF. The DNA of the CDR3 is TGCGCCAGCAGCCAAGATCCCCGACTAGGCAGCAATGAGCAGTTCTTC.

A note on this clonotype: The conserved phenylalanine or tryptophan normally closing the CDR3 is absent here, so this likely arose from a read error. The rearrangement joins TRBV29-1 to TRBJ2-1; a possible D gene is TRBD2 (6 bases). The V gene lost 2 bases and the J gene lost 7 bases, with 12 bases spanning the gap. Germline V gene lookup returns CDR1 SQVTM and CDR2 ANQGSEA. The CDR3 spans 13 residues. In nucleotides, the CDR3 is TGCAGCGTTGAACGGACTACCGAAAATGAGCAGTTCTCC. The encoded protein is CSVERTTENEQFS.

A note on this clonotype: This could be a read error, since a much larger clone is one nucleotide away. The chain carries TRBV6-5 and TRBJ1-4; tentatively, D is TRBD1 (5 bases). V lost 6 bases and J 7 bases, leaving 12 bases between the germline ends. CDR3 length equals 13 residues. CDR1 and CDR2 from the germline V gene are MNHEY and SVGAGI. The CDR3: CASRRTWGEKLFF. DNA for the CDR3: TGTGCCAGCAGGCGGACATGGGGTGAAAAACTGTTTTTT.

Comment on this clonotype: A read error may explain this, as a much larger clone is one base away. The V gene is TRBV29-1, the J gene TRBJ2-5, with TRBD1 as a possible D gene (6 bases). V was clipped by 3 bases and J by 6 bases, with 20 bases between them. CDR3 length: 15 residues. Per germline, CDR1 SQVTM and CDR2 ANQGSEA. The CDR3: CSVDDLLQGWKTQYF. Written as DNA, the CDR3 is TGCAGCGTTGACGATCTACTACAGGGTTGGAAGACCCAGTACTTC.

This clonotype was picked up a small number of times. The V gene is TRBV5-1, the J gene TRBJ2-5, with 10 bases aligning to TRBD1. Trimming took 4 bases from V and 9 from J; bases not matched to a gene: 12. Germline CDR1 reads SGHRS; CDR2 reads YFSETQ. The CDR3 consists of 15 residues. CDR3 DNA: TGCGCCAGCAGCCCTGCGGGACAGGGGTCGTCTTCCCAGTACTTC. Protein: CASSPAGQGSSSQYF. Drawing the rest from reference TRBV5-1 and TRBJ2-5, the complete variable domain is KAGVTQTPRYLIKTRGQQVTLSCSPISGHRSVSWYQQTPGQGLQFLFEYFSETQRNKGNFPGRFSGRQFSNSRSEMNVSTLELGDSALYLCASSPAGQGSSSQYFGPGTRLLVL.

This clonotype was seen at least ten times. The chain links TRBV10-3 to TRBJ2-5; 7 bases match TRBD2. The V gene end was trimmed by 2 bases and the J gene end by 5 bases; junction bases not matched to a gene: 8. CDR1 and CDR2 (germline): ENHRY, SYGVKD. The CDR3 contains 15 residues. The CDR3 nucleotides read TGTGCCATCAGTGAGGGAGGAGCGGGATCGGAGACCCAGTACTTC. Residues: CAISEGGAGSETQYF.

Concerning this clonotype itself: Sequence at one end of the junction differs from germline and may be a read error. CDR3 amino acids: CSAEALTSPGIEHFF. CDR3 sequence (DNA): TGCAGTGCTGAGGCCCTTACTAGCCCGGGGATTGAGCACTTCTTC. This chain joins TRBV20-1 and TRBJ2-1; a possible D gene is TRBD2 (6 bases). The CDR3 consists of 15 residues. Looked up from germline, CDR1 is DFQATT and CDR2 is SNEGSKA (reference sequence).

As regards this clonotype: A much larger clone sits a single nucleotide away, making a read error possible. The chain combines TRBV4-1 with TRBJ2-2; D gene uncertain. The V gene's germline CDR1 is MGHRA and CDR2 YSYEKL. The CDR3 is 14 amino acids. DNA for the CDR3: TGCGCCAGCATCCAACACGACGGGTCCGGGGAGCTGTTTTTT. Protein product: CASIQHDGSGELFF.

This clonotype was seen just once. The junction differs from germline at one of its ends, possibly a read error. The chain links TRBV10-3 to TRBJ2-1, with 10 bases fitting TRBD2. The germline V gene has CDR1 ENHRY and CDR2 SYGVKD. The CDR3 length is 16 residues. CDR3 DNA: TGTGCCATCAGTGGCTCTAGCGGGAGTCTCAACAATGTGCAGTTCTTC. This translates into CAISGSSGSLNNVQFF.

As to this clonotype: One end of the junction varies from germline; a read error may be responsible. The genes are TRBV12-3 or TRBV12-4 and TRBJ1-5, with D tentatively TRBD1 (6 bases). CDR3 length: 16 residues. CDR3 sequence reads: CASSLGGAYDNQPKHF. The CDR3 DNA sequence: TGTGCCAGCAGTTTGGGGGGGGCTTATGACAATCAGCCCAAGCATTTT.

In the case of this clonotype: A much larger clone differs from this one at a single base, so this may be a read error. The chain uses TRBV7-8 and TRBJ2-5; TRBD1 aligns across 10 bases. Trimming took 5 bases from V and 5 from J; bases not matched to a gene: 14. Germline CDR1 SGHVS, CDR2 FQNEAQ. The CDR3 covers 17 residues. The CDR3 is CASSPRRQGARHETQYF. The CDR3 bases are TGTGCCAGCAGCCCTAGAAGACAGGGGGCTCGGCATGAGACCCAGTACTTC.

On this clonotype itself: A much larger clone differs by one base, so this may be a read error. The V call is TRBV4-2, the J call TRBJ1-6, with D maybe TRBD1 (6 bases). This CDR3 is 16 amino acids long. Per germline, CDR1 LGHNA and CDR2 YNFKEQ. V lost 2 bases, J lost 6 bases, and 14 bases lay in between. CDR3 sequence (DNA): TGTGCCAGCAGCCAAAAACACGGACAGTTTAATTCACCCCTCCACTTT. Its translation: CASSQKHGQFNSPLHF.

Comment on this clonotype: It is likely a read error, because the conserved phenylalanine at the end of the CDR3 is missing. The chain links TRBV20-1 to TRBJ2-5; no firm D call. The CDR3 spans 14 residues. Per the germline V gene, CDR1 is DFQATT and CDR2 is SNEGSKA (reference sequence). CDR3 bases: TGCAATGCCCATTACCAAGTGATCCAAGAGACCCAGTACTAC. This translates into CNAHYQVIQETQYY.

A word on this clonotype: One junction end disagrees with the germline gene, perhaps due to a read error. This sequence joins TRBV29-1 and TRBJ1-1; no firm D call. The CDR3 runs 12 residues. In germline, CDR1 is SQVTM, CDR2 ANQGSEA. The CDR3 DNA sequence: TGCAGGTCGACGACCGGAAACACAGAAGCTTCCTTT. As protein: CRSTTGNTEASF.

A note on this clonotype: One junction end disagrees with the germline gene, perhaps due to a read error. The rearrangement links TRBV11-1 to TRBJ2-3, with D perhaps matching TRBD2 (5 bases). The germline V gene encodes CDR1 SGHAT and CDR2 FQDESV (reference sequence). The CDR3 runs 14 residues. The chain's CDR3 is CVSSLATGIDMHYF. Here the CDR3 DNA reads TGTGTCAGCAGCTTAGCGACCGGGATAGATATGCATTATTTT.

About this clonotype itself: One junction end disagrees with the germline gene, perhaps due to a read error. The rearrangement uses TRBV11-2 and TRBJ2-1; 7 bases align to TRBD1. The CDR3 has 12 amino acids. Germline CDR1 reads SGHAT; CDR2 reads FQNNGV. This chain's CDR3 is CARGSSPRGGLF. CDR3 DNA: TGTGCCAGGGGCTCTAGCCCCAGAGGGGGCCTCTTC.

About this clonotype itself: At one boundary the junction diverges from the germline segment, which might be a read error. The chain recombines TRBV5-4 with TRBJ1-1, with D possibly matching TRBD1 (6 bases). CDR1 and CDR2 (germline): SGHNT, YYREEE (reference sequence). This CDR3 is built from 17 residues. The DNA for the CDR3 is TGTGCCAGCATCTTGGCTGCCGATAGGGGGGGGAACACTGAAGCTTTCTTT. Encoded protein: CASILAADRGGNTEAFF.

In regard to this clonotype: The CDR3 does not close with the conserved phenylalanine or tryptophan, likely indicating a read error. The chain joins TRBV20-1 to TRBJ2-1, with D possibly being TRBD2 (6 bases). The germline V gene has CDR1 DFQATT and CDR2 SNEGSKA (reference sequence). With 1 base removed from V and 0 bases from J, the gap between germline ends came to 19 bases. This CDR3 is 18 amino acids long. The CDR3 DNA is TGCAGTGCTAGAGTACCACTAGCTGGAGGGAGCTCCTACAATGAGCAGTTCTTA. Its translation: CSARVPLAGGSSYNEQFL.

About this clonotype: No conserved phenylalanine or tryptophan ends this CDR3, so it is likely a read error. This chain connects TRBV6-1 to TRBJ1-5, with a weak D call TRBD1 (5 bases). Germline V CDR1 and CDR2: MNHNS, SASEGT. With 3 bases removed from V and 6 bases from J, the gap between germline ends came to 6 bases. The CDR3 consists of 12 residues. The CDR3 sequence is CASSDRAQPQHI. In nucleotides, the CDR3 is TGTGCCAGCAGTGACAGGGCTCAGCCCCAGCATATT.

Remarks on this clonotype: Being one base from a much bigger clone, this may be a read error. This rearrangement joins TRBV20-1 to TRBJ1-2; D may be TRBD1 (6 bases). The CDR3 extends over 12 amino acids. Germline V gene sequence: CDR1 DFQATT, CDR2 SNEGSKA (reference sequence). V lost 7 bases to trimming and J lost 8 bases, with 17 bases between them. CDR3 in amino acids: CSGSVGGKGYTF. The CDR3 coding sequence is TGCAGTGGGAGTGTGGGGGGCAAGGGCTACACCTTC.

In its sample, this clonotype was seen once. A much larger clone sits a single nucleotide away, making a read error possible. The CDR3 protein is CSAGYPGAEAFF. The CDR3 DNA reads as TGCAGTGCTGGTTACCCGGGAGCTGAAGCTTTCTTT. The chain is built from TRBV20-1 and TRBJ1-1; D not resolved. This CDR3 is 12 amino acids long. Germline CDR1 and CDR2: DFQATT and SNEGSKA (reference sequence). V lost 5 bases, J lost 6 bases, and 13 bases lay in between.

The chain links TRBV11-2 to TRBJ1-5; no clear D gene. The CDR3 contains 13 residues. Germline assignment: CDR1 SGHAT and CDR2 FQNNGV. The V gene lost 5 bases and the J gene lost 4 bases, with 9 bases spanning the gap. The CDR3, as DNA: TGTGCCAGCAGCATGAACGGAAATCAGCCCCAGCATTTT. It specifies CASSMNGNQPQHF.

This clonotype was observed at least ten times. The V gene is TRBV5-6, the J gene TRBJ1-1; D may be TRBD1 (6 bases). The germline gives CDR1 SGHDT, CDR2 YYEEEE. The CDR3 has 13 amino acids. V was pared by 7 bases and J by 8 bases, with 18 bases between. The CDR3 loop is CASYGQLSSEAFF. The CDR3 nucleotides read TGTGCCAGCTACGGACAGTTGTCATCCGAAGCTTTCTTT.

This clonotype was seen a few times. The junction differs from germline at one of its ends, possibly a read error. The chain uses TRBV4-1 and TRBJ2-3, with D maybe TRBD2 (6 bases). Germline CDR1 is MGHRA and CDR2 is YSYEKL. This CDR3 region has 18 residues. In DNA, the CDR3 is TGCGCCAGCAGCTACCCTTTACCGGGACTGGACGGGGCAGATGCGCAGTATTTT. Translating it yields CASSYPLPGLDGADAQYF.

The chain carries TRBV11-1 and TRBJ2-1; 9 nucleotides match TRBD1. The CDR3 loop spans 13 amino acids. Unmatched junction bases numbered 8, after V lost 9 bases and J lost 8 bases. From germline, CDR1 is SGHAT and CDR2 FQDESV (reference sequence). The CDR3 coding sequence is TGTGCCAGTATCTTGGACAGGGGCTATGAGCAGTTCTTC. Translating gives CASILDRGYEQFF.

This clonotype is labeled medium-sized. The CDR3 region is CASRVAGYNEQFF. CDR3 sequence (DNA): TGTGCCAGCAGGGTGGCAGGGTATAATGAGCAGTTCTTC. This sequence joins TRBV12-3 or TRBV12-4 and TRBJ2-1; perhaps TRBD1 as D (5 bases). Trimming removed 6 bases at V and 7 bases at J, with 13 bases between. The CDR3 length is 13 residues.